The 12 T cell receptor beta chains below all came from one sample that was sequenced in a study of blood T cells in healthy people across ages. Primers used in a second PCR of about 7 to 11 cycles were a sample-barcoded 5' primer and a J-beta primer mix. TCRdb called the 5' RACE reads again in MiXCR, with one record for every CDR3 protein. The sample has about a million distinct CDR3 sequences; 51% are singletons. Sequenced input: blood. These receptors originate from a woman between 55 and 75 years old in good health.

This clonotype was found once. The gene calls are TRBV4-1 and TRBJ1-4, with D maybe TRBD1 (6 bases). Germline CDR1 reads MGHRA; CDR2 reads YSYEKL. Trimming removed 3 bases from V and 0 bases from J, with 14 bases in between. This CDR3 has 17 amino acids. The CDR3 protein is CASSQRSRQATNEKLFF. CDR3 in DNA: TGCGCCAGCAGCCAGCGAAGTAGACAGGCAACTAATGAAAAACTGTTTTTT.

The J gene is TRBJ2-7, the V gene TRBV20-1; 16 bases map to TRBD2. The CDR3 sequence is 18 residues long. V lost 3 bases to trimming and J lost 0 bases; unmatched junction nucleotides: 8. Germline CDR1 is DFQATT and CDR2 is SNEGSKA (reference sequence). The CDR3: CSARKPGLAGGSSYEQYF. DNA of the CDR3: TGCAGTGCTAGGAAGCCGGGACTAGCGGGAGGGAGCTCCTACGAGCAGTACTTC.

The chain uses TRBV28 and TRBJ1-2; D is uncertain. The CDR3 has 15 amino acids. With 3 bases removed from V and 5 bases from J, the gap between germline ends came to 16 bases. Germline V gene sequence: CDR1 MDHEN, CDR2 SYDVKM. CDR3 residues: CASSFGQVYSYGYTF. The CDR3 DNA is TGTGCCAGCAGTTTTGGTCAGGTGTACTCATATGGCTACACCTTC.

The sample holds many counts of this clonotype. The J gene is TRBJ2-1, the V gene TRBV20-1; D possibly matches TRBD1 or TRBD2 (5 bases each). Per the germline V gene, CDR1 is DFQATT and CDR2 is SNEGSKA (reference sequence). Trimming shortened V by 5 bases and J by 3 bases, and 14 bases separated the two germline ends. The CDR3 has 14 amino acids. In DNA, the CDR3 is TGCAGTGCTCAACCGGGACGGAGCTACAATGAGCAGTTCTTC. Protein product: CSAQPGRSYNEQFF.

This chain connects TRBV7-2 to TRBJ2-1; the match to TRBD2 covers 7 bases. The trim removed 5 bases at V and 10 bases at J, leaving 14 bases unmatched. The CDR3 is 15 residues long. In germline, CDR1 is SGHTA, CDR2 FQGNSA. CDR3 bases: TGTGCCAGCAGCCCAGGGCCTAGCGGTGCGTACGAGCAGTTCTTC. This codes for CASSPGPSGAYEQFF.

This chain connects TRBV28 to TRBJ2-1, with 9 bases identical to TRBD2. The CDR3 is 15 amino acids. The trim removed 9 bases at V and 6 bases at J, leaving 12 bases unmatched. Germline V CDR1 and CDR2: MDHEN, SYDVKM. This chain's CDR3 is CASRGGLAGSNEQFF. The CDR3 coding sequence is TGTGCCAGTCGGGGAGGGCTAGCGGGGTCCAATGAGCAGTTCTTC.

The chain combines TRBV7-8 with TRBJ2-1; D possibly uses TRBD1 or TRBD2 (5 bases each). This CDR3 is 16 amino acids long. Germline V gene lookup returns CDR1 SGHVS and CDR2 FQNEAQ. V was shortened by 1 base and J by 2 bases, with 12 bases between the two germline ends. The CDR3 sequence is CASSLGPGTPYNEQFF. The CDR3 coding sequence is TGTGCCAGCAGCTTAGGCCCCGGGACCCCCTACAATGAGCAGTTCTTC.

This chain joins TRBV3-1 and TRBJ2-5; 8 nucleotides line up with TRBD1. With 2 bases clipped from V and 4 bases from J, the junction kept 9 bases outside the gene matches. CDR3 size: 16 residues. The germline gives CDR1 LGHDT, CDR2 YNNKEL (reference sequence). CDR3 nucleotide sequence: TGTGCCAGCAGCCAAAGCGGACAGGGCCCGGGAGAGACCCAGTACTTC. Translation gives CASSQSGQGPGETQYF.

The gene calls are TRBV6-1 and TRBJ1-2; D gene unclear. CDR3 length equals 11 residues. Germline CDR1 is MNHNS and CDR2 is SASEGT. The V gene lost 4 bases and the J gene lost 5 bases, with 5 bases spanning the gap. The CDR3 sequence is CASSGWYGYTF. As DNA, the CDR3 is TGTGCCAGCAGTGGATGGTATGGCTACACCTTC.

This clonotype was detected a few times. The genes are TRBV6-1 and TRBJ2-1, with 8 bases aligning to TRBD2. The CDR3 totals 14 residues. With 7 bases clipped from V and 6 bases from J, the junction kept 8 bases outside the gene matches. Germline CDR1 reads MNHNS; CDR2 reads SASEGT. In nucleotides, the CDR3 is TGTGCCAGCATCCGCCCCGGGAGGGTCAATGAGCAGTTCTTC. It encodes CASIRPGRVNEQFF.

The chain joins TRBV4-1 to TRBJ2-2; 7 nucleotides line up with TRBD1. Germline V lookup: CDR1 MGHRA, CDR2 YSYEKL. The CDR3 has 17 residues. Trimming cost V 0 bases and J 4 bases; bases outside gene matches: 8. The chain's CDR3 is CASSQERQGRGTGELFF. The CDR3 DNA reads TGCGCCAGCAGCCAAGAAAGACAGGGTAGGGGCACCGGGGAGCTGTTTTTT.

This sequence joins TRBV4-3 and TRBJ2-1; 12 nucleotides agree with TRBD1. The germline CDR1 and CDR2 sequences are LGHNA and YSLEER. Trimming took 1 base from V and 7 from J; bases not matched to a gene: 5. This CDR3 has 16 residues. Written as DNA, the CDR3 is TGCGCCAGCAGCCAAGGGAGGGGACAGGGGGCGAATGAGCAGTTCTTC. As protein: CASSQGRGQGANEQFF.